Included here is one TCR beta chain sequence, with context. Its cognate antigen is unknown. The data originate from a study of shared clonotypes between healthy human individuals. Overall study results and limits: Shared across several donors were around 5% of the naive CD4 clonotypes.

CDR3 length: 15 amino acids. Germline CDR1 reads SGHAT; CDR2 reads FQDESV (reference sequence). V was clipped by 2 bases and J by 0 bases, with 9 bases between them. Only in-frame clones appear in the TCRdb table, and some are missing; sequencing was by immunoSEQ multiplex PCR. Among under 2.5 million clones listed, about nine tenths were seen once. The sequence was collected from a man aged 18 to 29 in good health. Some clones in this sample may be carry-over from other donors' samples. V gene TRBV11-1 combines with J gene TRBJ2-3; a weak D match, TRBD1 (6 bases). Sequenced material: naive CD4+ T cells from PBMCs. Subset indicated: CD45RA+ positively selected. This chain's CDR3 is CASSLRTASTDTQYF. CDR3 DNA: TGTGCCAGCAGCTTACGGACAGCTAGCACAGATACGCAGTATTTT. Together with reference TRBV11-1 and TRBJ2-3, the CDR3 gives the full variable domain: EAEVAQSPRYKITEKSQAVAFWCDPISGHATLYWYRQILGQGPELLVQFQDESVVDDSQLPKDRFSAERLKGVDSTLKIQPAELGDSAMYLCASSLRTASTDTQYFGPGTRLTVL.